This T cell receptor (beta chain) appears in the sequencing data of a study of Ad26.COV2.S vaccination and SARS-CoV-2 variants (dated by TCRdb to the early 2020s). Notes on the research overall: Vaccine-arm donors came from COV1001, a multicentre, randomized, double-blind, placebo-controlled phase I-IIa trial of Ad26.COV2.S in healthy adults. Investigators did not know the trial group allocation while performing experiments and assessing outcomes. Ad26.COV2.S was given intramuscularly at 5x10^10 or 1x10^11 viral particles, as a single shot or as two shots 56 days apart. TCRbeta repertoire sequencing served as the tool for gauging how specific and how broad the SARS-CoV-2-reactive T cell receptors were following Ad26.COV2.S vaccination. Trial participants were randomized into five groups of five: low-dose or high-dose Ad26.COV2.S given once or twice, or placebo on both occasions. A total of roughly 30 samples were included in the TCR-sequenced set, comprising around 19 Ad26.COV2.S vaccine recipients, 5 placebo recipients and 8 SARS-CoV-2 convalescent individuals. General findings and caveats noted by the study authors: The study was not powered to compare responses between vaccine doses or regimens. Vaccine and placebo recipients had comparable non-spike TCR breadth, which fits with the vaccine containing only spike. Higher spike-specific TCR breadth was observed in Ad26.COV2.S recipients than in placebo recipients (P = 0.0014). After vaccination, spike-specific CD8+ and CD4+ T cell responses were reported to show substantial breadth. The authors noted that total T cell responses may have been underestimated by the TCR breadth and depth analyses.

Notes on this clone: What antigen it recognizes has not been identified. No per-base quality is available; no much larger clone lies one base away.

TCRbeta CDR3 regions were sequenced with the immunoSEQ Assay. After extraction, genomic DNA underwent amplification by bias-controlled multiplex PCR, followed by high-throughput sequencing. The study's processing was this. To quantify the absolute abundance of every unique TCRbeta CDR3 region, sequences were collapsed and filtered. Usable DNA was measured by amplifying reference genes present in all nucleated cells, and TCRbeta template counts were normalized to that usable DNA to estimate T cell fraction. Repertoire TCRs were annotated as SARS-CoV-2-specific when V gene, CDR3 amino acid sequence and J gene were exactly matched to a known reactive TCR set. The reference SARS-CoV-2 TCR set came from MIRA and was filtered for enrichment in COVID-19-positive ImmuneCODE repertoires, removing public or cross-reactive TCRs. Using the MIRA antigens, annotated TCRs were further analysed by specific ORF or by position within an ORF. Depth was the summed frequency of annotated unique rearrangements, while breadth was defined as annotated unique rearrangements over total unique productive rearrangements. Two-sided Wilcoxon rank-sum tests were used to compare TCR breadth between groups. TCRdb provides this immuneACCESS table in a form limited to in-frame rearrangements. Some clones are lacking; in checked studies, under half of them reflect an unresolved V gene, and why the rest are absent is not known. V, J and clone size are taken as reported in that table, and D and trimming were inferred from the DNA itself. This sample lists 330,000 or so clones; almost 90% were detected once. The ten largest clones capture 5.5% of the sample.

This sample's treatment or condition label indicates: some 20 received Ad26.COV2.S at low or high dose, single or two shots; 5 received placebo; per-sample allocation not given. Repertoires of vaccine and placebo recipients were sequenced from samples collected on day 63 after the first injection. Between 29 July and 7 August 2020, Cohort 1b enrolled 20 to 30 adults aged 18-55 years at one site in Boston, USA. Ad26.COV2.S was a replication-incompetent adenovirus type 26 vector that expressed a prefusion-stabilized SARS-CoV-2 spike protein derived from the original Wuhan strain. The receptor's source is a person aged 18-60 years who received the Ad26.COV2.S COVID-19 vaccine or a placebo. Sample: peripheral blood, taken in a trial of Ad26.COV2.S vaccine versus placebo.

The bases read TGTGCCAGTAGTTCAATGGGGGTCGGTGAAAAACTGTTTTTT. Translated, this is CASSSMGVGEKLFF. The V gene is TRBV19 and the J gene is TRBJ1-4; TRBD1 might be the D gene, on 5 matching bases. The germline V gene (reference sequence) specifies LNHDA as CDR1 and SQIVND as CDR2. The cysteine opens and the phenylalanine closes a CDR3 of 14 amino acids. Left in the record is the CDR3 DNA by itself, 42 bases read in frame from the first base. Deletion took 5 bases off V and 7 bases off J, with a span of 14 bases between the germline ends. Supplemented by the reference TRBV19 and TRBJ1-4 proteins around the CDR3, the complete variable domain is DGGITQSPKYLFRKEGQNVTLSCEQNLNHDAMYWYRQDPGQGLRLIYYSQIVNDFQKGDIAEGYSVSREKKESFPLTVTSAQKNPTAFYLCASSSMGVGEKLFFGSGTQLSVL.